This T cell receptor (beta chain) was retrieved from a study of T-cell reconstitution after alpha-beta-depleted transplantation in children. Researchers prepared the TCRbeta library using unique molecular identifiers, the study reports. From the PCR reads, TCRdb called clonotypes with MiXCR, one entry per CDR3 protein. Of roughly 500,000 distinct CDR3 sequences listed, about a sixth are singletons. Germline V gene lookup returns CDR1 SQVTM and CDR2 ANQGSEA. The junction had 7 bases not matched to a gene; V was cut back by 3 bases and J by 1 base. The CDR3 runs to 15 residues. V and J are TRBV29-1 and TRBJ2-7; 9 bases agree with TRBD2. The sample here was PBMCs from the stem cell graft donor, taken from the stem cell graft. This sequence originates from a human donor who donated a stem cell graft to a child with acute lymphoblastic leukemia. The CDR3 DNA follows: TGCAGCGTTGAGTTTAGCGGGAGACAGTCCTACGAGCAGTACTTC. It translates to CSVEFSGRQSYEQYF.